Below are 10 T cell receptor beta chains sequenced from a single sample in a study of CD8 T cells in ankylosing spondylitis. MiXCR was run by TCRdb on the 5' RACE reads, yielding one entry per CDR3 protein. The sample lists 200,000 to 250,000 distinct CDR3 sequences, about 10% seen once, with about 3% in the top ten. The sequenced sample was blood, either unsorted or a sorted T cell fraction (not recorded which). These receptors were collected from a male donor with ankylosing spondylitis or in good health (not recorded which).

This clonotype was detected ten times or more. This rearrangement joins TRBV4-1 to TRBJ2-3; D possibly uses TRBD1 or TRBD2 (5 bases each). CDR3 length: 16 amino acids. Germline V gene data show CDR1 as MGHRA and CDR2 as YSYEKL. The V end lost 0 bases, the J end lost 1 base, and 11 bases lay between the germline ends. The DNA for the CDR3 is TGCGCCAGCAGCCAAGACGGGGCCTACCGCACAGATACGCAGTATTTT. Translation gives CASSQDGAYRTDTQYF.

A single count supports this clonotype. The CDR3 sequence is CAITDLTGSPLHF. The DNA for the CDR3 is TGTGCCATCACCGACCTAACGGGTTCACCCCTCCACTTT. The chain links TRBV10-3 to TRBJ1-6, with D hard to call. This CDR3 comprises 13 residues. The V end was cut by 7 bases, the J end by 9 bases, with 13 bases between. Germline assignment: CDR1 ENHRY and CDR2 SYGVKD.

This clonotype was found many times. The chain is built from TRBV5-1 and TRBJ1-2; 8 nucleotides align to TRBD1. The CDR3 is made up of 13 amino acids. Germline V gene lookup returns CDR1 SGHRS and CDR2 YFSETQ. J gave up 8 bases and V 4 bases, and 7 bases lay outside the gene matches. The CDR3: CASSPDREGGYTF. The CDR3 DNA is TGCGCCAGCAGCCCGGACAGGGAGGGAGGCTACACCTTC.

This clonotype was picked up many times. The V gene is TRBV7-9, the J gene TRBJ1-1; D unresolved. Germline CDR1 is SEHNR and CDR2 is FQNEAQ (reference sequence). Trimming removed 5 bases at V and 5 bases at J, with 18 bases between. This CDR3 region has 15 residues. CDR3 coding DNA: TGTGCCAGCAGCCCGGGGAAATCAGGAAGGACTGAAGCTTTCTTT. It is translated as CASSPGKSGRTEAFF.

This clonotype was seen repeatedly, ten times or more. The CDR3 here is CATSRDRAVSYGYTF. As DNA, the CDR3 is TGTGCCACCAGCAGAGACAGGGCGGTGAGCTATGGCTACACCTTC. The V call is TRBV15, the J call TRBJ1-2, with D maybe TRBD1 (5 bases). The V end was cut by 0 bases, the J end by 4 bases, with 12 bases between. Germline V gives CDR1 LNHNV, CDR2 YYDKDF (reference sequence). This CDR3 contains 15 residues.

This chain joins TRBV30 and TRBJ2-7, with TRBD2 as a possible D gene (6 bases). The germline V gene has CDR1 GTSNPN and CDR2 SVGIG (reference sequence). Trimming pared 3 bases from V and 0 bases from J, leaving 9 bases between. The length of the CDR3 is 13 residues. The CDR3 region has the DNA TGTGCCTGGAGGGGTAGCGGCTCCTACGAGCAGTACTTC. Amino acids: CAWRGSGSYEQYF.

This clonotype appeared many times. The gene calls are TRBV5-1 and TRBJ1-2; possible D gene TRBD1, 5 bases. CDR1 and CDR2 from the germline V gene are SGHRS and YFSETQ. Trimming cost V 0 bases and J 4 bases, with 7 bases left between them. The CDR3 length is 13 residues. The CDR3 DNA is TGCGCCAGCAGCTTGGAAGGGGCCTATGGCTACACCTTC. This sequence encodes CASSLEGAYGYTF.

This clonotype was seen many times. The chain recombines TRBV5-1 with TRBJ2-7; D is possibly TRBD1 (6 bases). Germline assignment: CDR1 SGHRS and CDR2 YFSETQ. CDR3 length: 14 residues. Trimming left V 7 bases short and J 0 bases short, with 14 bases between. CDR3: CASAWQGSSYEQYF. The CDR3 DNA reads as TGCGCCAGCGCCTGGCAGGGGAGCTCCTACGAGCAGTACTTC.

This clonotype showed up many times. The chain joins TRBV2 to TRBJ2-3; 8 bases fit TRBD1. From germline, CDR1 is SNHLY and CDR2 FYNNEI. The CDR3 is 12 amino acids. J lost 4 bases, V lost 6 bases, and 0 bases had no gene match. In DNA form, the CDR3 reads TGTGCCAGCAGGACAGGGGCAGATACGCAGTATTTT. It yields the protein CASRTGADTQYF.

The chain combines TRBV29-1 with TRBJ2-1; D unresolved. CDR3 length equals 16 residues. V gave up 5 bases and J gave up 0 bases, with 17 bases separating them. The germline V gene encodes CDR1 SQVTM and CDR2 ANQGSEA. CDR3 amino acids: CSVKGMGISSYNEQFF. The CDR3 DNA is TGCAGCGTTAAGGGTATGGGAATTAGCTCCTACAATGAGCAGTTCTTC.